The clone carrying this TCR beta chain was recorded at least ten times. Its cognate antigen is unknown. The data stem from a study of cytomegalovirus exposure and HLA in healthy donors. V was pared by 2 bases and J by 0 bases, with 7 bases of the junction left unmatched. Germline-derived CDR1 and CDR2 are SQVTM and ANQGSEA. CDR3 length: 16 residues. 60 Vbeta and 13 Jbeta primers were used in PCR. Assay used: immunoSEQ multiplex PCR; TCRdb lists only in-frame clones, some missing. The repertoire holds 95,000 to 150,000 clones, with approximately 72% as singletons. Study-level findings and limits: Highest at DRB1 and lowest at HLA-C, TCR association rates differed among HLA loci in a later analysis.

V is TRBV29-1 and J is TRBJ2-1; 7 nucleotides align to TRBD1. Sequencing was performed on PBMCs. This receptor was taken from a woman between 40 and 50 years old in good health and CMV-seropositive. In DNA form, the CDR3 reads TGCAGCGTTGAATATTCAAACAGGGGCTCCTACAATGAGCAGTTCTTC. Translated: CSVEYSNRGSYNEQFF.